These 24 T cell receptor beta chains came from one sample sequenced in a study of cytomegalovirus exposure and HLA in healthy donors. With 60 Vbeta and 13 Jbeta primers, the PCR was carried out. The table came from immunoSEQ multiplex PCR; TCRdb's copy has only in-frame clones and leaves some out. The table lists some 140,000 clones, about 76% of them singletons. The sequencing sample was made of PBMCs. Source of these receptors: a woman aged 40 to 55 in good health and CMV-seronegative.

This clone was counted once. V is TRBV27 and J is TRBJ1-1; 8 nucleotides line up with TRBD1. Looked up from germline, CDR1 is MNHEY and CDR2 is SMNVEV (reference sequence). J was trimmed by 2 bases and V by 5 bases; bases with no gene match: 10. The CDR3 totals 16 residues. In nucleotides, the CDR3 is TGTGCCAGCAGTCCGTTATCAGACAGGGGAAACACTGAAGCTTTCTTT. Translating gives CASSPLSDRGNTEAFF.

Note on this clone: The junction does not match germline at one end; this may be a read error. The chain combines TRBV7-7 with TRBJ2-7; D might be TRBD2 (6 bases). The V gene's germline CDR1 is SSHAT and CDR2 FNYEAQ (reference sequence). The CDR3 loop spans 13 amino acids. In DNA form, the CDR3 reads TGTGCTAGCAGCAATCAGGGAGGCGACGAGCAGTACTTC. Its translation is CASSNQGGDEQYF.

The J gene is TRBJ1-5, the V gene TRBV7-2; D is perhaps TRBD1 (5 bases). CDR1 is SGHTA and CDR2 is FQGNSA in the germline V gene. Trimming shortened V by 1 base and J by 0 bases, and 7 bases separated the two germline ends. The CDR3 loop spans 15 amino acids. CDR3 sequence: CASSLDGHSNQPQHF. CDR3 DNA: TGTGCCAGCAGCTTAGATGGACATAGCAATCAGCCCCAGCATTTT.

The chain links TRBV6-1 to TRBJ2-1; 9 bases agree with TRBD2. Trimming cost V 6 bases and J 2 bases; bases outside gene matches: 5. Germline lookup yields CDR1 MNHNS and CDR2 SASEGT. The CDR3 extends over 15 amino acids. The CDR3 DNA reads as TGTGCCAGCAGGATAGCGGGGGCCGCCTACAATGAGCAGTTCTTC. Residues: CASRIAGAAYNEQFF.

This rearrangement joins TRBV7-2 to TRBJ2-1, with 7 bases lining up with TRBD2. The junction had 11 bases not matched to a gene; V was cut back by 5 bases and J by 4 bases. Germline assignment: CDR1 SGHTA and CDR2 FQGNSA. The CDR3 length is 16 residues. CDR3 nucleotides: TGTGCCAGCAGCCCGCCGGGACTACCAAATTACAATGAGCAGTTCTTC. Its protein product is CASSPPGLPNYNEQFF.

CDR3 in amino acids: CASSQGGQGGYGYTF. Written as DNA, the CDR3 is TGTGCCAGCAGCCAAGGGGGACAGGGGGGGTATGGCTACACCTTC. V usage is TRBV4-2 and J usage is TRBJ1-2; TRBD1 matches at 11 bases. The CDR3 loop spans 15 amino acids. V dropped 1 base and J dropped 5; count of bases not matched to a gene: 3. The V gene's germline CDR1 is LGHNA and CDR2 YNFKEQ.

The rearrangement joins TRBV28 to TRBJ1-4; D is possibly TRBD1 (6 bases). This CDR3 region has 15 residues. Germline V gene sequence: CDR1 MDHEN, CDR2 SYDVKM. Between the trimmed V and J ends, which lost 4 bases and 12 bases, there was a span of 21 bases. The CDR3 sequence: CASSSYGTRVRELFF. The CDR3, as DNA: TGTGCCAGCAGTTCTTACGGGACACGCGTAAGGGAACTGTTTTTT. Full variable domain (rest looked up from reference TRBV28 and TRBJ1-4): DVKVTQSSRYLVKRTGEKVFLECVQDMDHENMFWYRQDPGLGLRLIYFSYDVKMKEKGDIPEGYSVSREKKERFSLILESASTNQTSMYLCASSSYGTRVRELFFGSGTQLSVL.

V usage is TRBV27 and J usage is TRBJ1-1, with TRBD1 as a possible D gene (5 bases). Germline CDR1 is MNHEY and CDR2 is SMNVEV (reference sequence). V lost 5 bases and J lost 7, with 20 bases in between. CDR3 size: 15 residues. CDR3 residues: CASSRPEQVDSEAFF. The DNA of the CDR3 is TGTGCCAGCAGTCGCCCCGAACAGGTAGACAGTGAAGCTTTCTTT.

The chain is built from TRBV4-2 and TRBJ1-4; 11 bases map to TRBD1. Germline values: CDR1 LGHNA, CDR2 YNFKEQ. This CDR3 is built from 15 residues. Losses at the gene ends were 0 bases for V and 8 bases for J; bases not matched to a gene: 2. This CDR3 is CASSQEGQGGEKLFF. For the CDR3, the DNA is TGTGCCAGCAGCCAAGAGGGACAGGGGGGGGAAAAACTGTTTTTT.

This clone appeared a few times. CDR3 bases: TGTGCCAGCAGTTTAAGGACAGGGACTGGAAACACCATATATTTT. Translated, it gives CASSLRTGTGNTIYF. The chain recombines TRBV27 with TRBJ1-3; 8 bases align to TRBD1. Unmatched junction bases numbered 2, after V lost 2 bases and J lost 2 bases. The CDR3 length is 15 residues. The germline V gene encodes CDR1 MNHEY and CDR2 SMNVEV (reference sequence).

The V gene is TRBV12-5, the J gene TRBJ2-7; 8 positions match TRBD1. The CDR3 is 17 residues long. Germline trimming cut 0 bases from V and 1 base from J; bases unmatched to any gene: 8. Germline V gene data show CDR1 as LGHNT and CDR2 as FRNRAP. DNA of the CDR3: TGTGCTAGTGGTTTGGTAGTCTTTGGGACAGGTTCCTACGAGCAGTACTTC. Translated, it gives CASGLVVFGTGSYEQYF.

The rearrangement links TRBV4-1 to TRBJ2-7; 9 bases match TRBD1. V shed 3 bases, J shed 3 bases, and the junction held 3 bases outside the gene matches. From germline, CDR1 is MGHRA and CDR2 YSYEKL. CDR3 length equals 14 residues. CDR3 sequence reads: CASSHADRGYEQYF. CDR3 nucleotides: TGCGCCAGCAGCCATGCGGACAGGGGCTACGAGCAGTACTTC.

This clone was counted at least ten times. V and J are TRBV7-6 and TRBJ1-3; 7 nucleotides match TRBD1. The CDR3 spans 16 residues. Germline V lookup: CDR1 SGHVS, CDR2 FNYEAQ. V gave up 1 base and J gave up 1 base; unmatched junction bases: 4. This CDR3 reads CASSLEGQLSGNTIYF. As DNA, the CDR3 is TGTGCCAGCAGCTTAGAGGGACAGCTATCTGGAAACACCATATATTTT.

The V and J genes are TRBV7-9 and TRBJ1-4; 7 bases match TRBD1. The CDR3 contains 17 residues. Germline V lookup: CDR1 SEHNR, CDR2 FQNEAQ (reference sequence). The V segment lost 6 bases and the J segment 0 bases; nucleotides outside the gene matches: 10. CDR3 sequence reads: CASSTGTASATNEKLFF. The CDR3 coding sequence is TGTGCCAGCAGTACCGGGACAGCTTCAGCAACTAATGAAAAACTGTTTTTT.

This clone was recorded a few times. The chain has TRBV18 and TRBJ1-6, with D hard to call. Per germline, CDR1 KGHSH and CDR2 LQKENI. The CDR3 contains 15 residues. V was clipped by 2 bases and J by 0 bases, with 5 bases between them. The CDR3 spells CASSPSRSYNSPLHF. The CDR3 DNA sequence: TGTGCCAGCTCACCATCTCGCTCCTATAATTCACCCCTCCACTTT.

The rearrangement links TRBV6-1 to TRBJ1-6, with D tentatively TRBD1 (6 bases). The CDR3 runs to 15 residues. The germline V gene has CDR1 MNHNS and CDR2 SASEGT. Trimming took 8 bases from V and 1 from J, leaving 12 bases between them. The CDR3 sequence: CASLQTGSYNSPLHF. The CDR3 bases are TGTGCCAGCTTACAAACAGGGTCCTATAATTCACCCCTCCACTTT.

The chain links TRBV19 to TRBJ1-5; D is unresolved. V lost 4 bases and J 5 bases, leaving 9 bases between the germline ends. This CDR3 contains 13 residues. Germline V gene lookup returns CDR1 LNHDA and CDR2 SQIVND (reference sequence). CDR3 sequence: CASSTHADQPQHF. As DNA, the CDR3 is TGTGCCAGTAGTACACACGCAGATCAGCCCCAGCATTTT.

J is TRBJ2-2 and V is TRBV5-1; D perhaps matches TRBD1 (5 bases). Germline values: CDR1 SGHRS, CDR2 YFSETQ. The CDR3 loop spans 16 amino acids. V was trimmed by 0 bases and J by 1 base, leaving 10 bases between them. The CDR3 sequence is CASSLVAGMNTGELFF. The CDR3 bases are TGCGCCAGCAGCTTGGTTGCAGGGATGAACACCGGGGAGCTGTTTTTT.

The chain couples TRBV29-1 to TRBJ1-3, with D hard to call. The CDR3 length is 13 residues. CDR1 and CDR2 from the germline V gene are SQVTM and ANQGSEA. V was pared by 2 bases and J by 0 bases, with 5 bases between. In DNA form, the CDR3 reads TGCAGCGTTGAAACAGACTCTGGAAACACCATATATTTT. It is translated as CSVETDSGNTIYF.

A few counts support this clone. V gene TRBV4-1 combines with J gene TRBJ1-1, with D maybe TRBD1 (6 bases). CDR1 MGHRA and CDR2 YSYEKL come from the germline V gene. The V and J ends lost 4 bases and 0 bases respectively, with 12 bases between them. CDR3 size: 15 residues. The CDR3 is CASSPSGTLNTEAFF. CDR3 in DNA: TGCGCCAGCAGCCCATCCGGGACATTGAACACTGAAGCTTTCTTT.

The chain uses TRBV7-9 and TRBJ1-2; D remains ambiguous. The CDR3 spans 12 residues. CDR1 SEHNR and CDR2 FQNEAQ come from the germline V gene (reference sequence). V lost 1 base, J lost 4 bases, and 4 bases lay in between. As DNA, the CDR3 is TGTGCCAGCAGCTTAGAGCCCTATGGCTACACCTTC. Amino acid sequence: CASSLEPYGYTF.

This clone was detected a few times. The V call is TRBV9, the J call TRBJ1-1; D is perhaps TRBD1 (5 bases). Germline V gene lookup returns CDR1 SGDLS and CDR2 YYNGEE. This CDR3 is 14 amino acids long. Trimming removed 4 bases at V and 3 bases at J, with 13 bases between. Here the CDR3 DNA reads TGTGCCAGCAGCCCCTCTTGGGGCCACACTGAAGCTTTCTTT. Translated: CASSPSWGHTEAFF.

The chain links TRBV10-3 to TRBJ2-3, with 8 nucleotides matching TRBD1. Germline lookup yields CDR1 ENHRY and CDR2 SYGVKD. J was trimmed by 2 bases and V by 9 bases; bases with no gene match: 7. This CDR3 is built from 14 residues. CDR3 loop: CAIAGTGNTDTQYF. CDR3 nucleotides: TGTGCCATTGCCGGGACAGGTAACACAGATACGCAGTATTTT.

The chain couples TRBV7-9 to TRBJ2-7; 8 nucleotides match TRBD2. J lost 1 base, V lost 5 bases, and 7 bases had no gene match. Per germline, CDR1 SEHNR and CDR2 FQNEAQ (reference sequence). This CDR3 spans 15 amino acids. The CDR3, as DNA: TGTGCCAGCAGCCTCTCTAGCGGGCGTTCCTACGAGCAGTACTTC. Translation gives CASSLSSGRSYEQYF.